Following are 10 T cell receptor beta chains from one sample sequenced in a study of shared clonotypes between healthy human individuals. Sequencing used immunoSEQ multiplex PCR; TCRdb keeps in-frame clones, though not all of them. Of about 470,000 clones in the sample, about 85% were seen once. Material: PBMCs. The receptors were gathered from a woman in her thirties or forties in good health. Some clones in this sample may be carry-over from other donors' samples.

This clone is a singleton in its sample. This chain connects TRBV7-2 to TRBJ2-4, with 12 bases matching TRBD1. The V segment lost 2 bases and the J segment 9 bases; nucleotides outside the gene matches: 8. In germline, CDR1 is SGHTA, CDR2 FQGNSA. The CDR3 runs 16 residues. The CDR3 loop is CASSLLGQGALVIQYF. For the CDR3, the DNA is TGTGCCAGCAGCTTATTGGGACAGGGGGCGTTGGTCATTCAGTACTTC.

V and J are TRBV27 and TRBJ2-5; a possible D gene is TRBD1 (6 bases). The CDR3 contains 13 residues. Germline lookup yields CDR1 MNHEY and CDR2 SMNVEV (reference sequence). V lost 5 bases, J lost 5 bases, and 12 bases lay in between. CDR3 DNA sequence: TGTGCCAGCAGTGGGGGCGTCCGGGAGACCCAGTACTTC. It specifies CASSGGVRETQYF.

In nucleotides, the CDR3 is TGTGCCAGCAGCCCCCGGGACAGGGCCCTCGGAGAGCAGTACTTC. As protein: CASSPRDRALGEQYF. The V gene is TRBV7-8, the J gene TRBJ2-7, with TRBD1 matching 9 bases. The CDR3 sequence is 15 residues long. From germline, CDR1 is SGHVS and CDR2 FQNEAQ. V was pared by 5 bases and J by 7 bases, with 12 bases of the junction left unmatched.

This sequence joins TRBV30 and TRBJ2-7, with D possibly TRBD1 on 5 matching bases. Trimming removed 0 bases from V and 2 bases from J, with 17 bases in between. Germline CDR1 reads GTSNPN; CDR2 reads SVGIG (reference sequence). This CDR3 contains 16 residues. The CDR3 DNA sequence: TGTGCCTGGAGTGTACCTGGGGCCCCCAAAACCTACGAGCAGTACTTC. It is translated as CAWSVPGAPKTYEQYF.

This clone was found once. The chain employs TRBV18 and TRBJ1-4; D is uncertain. Trimming pared 3 bases from V and 7 bases from J, leaving 12 bases between. Germline V lookup: CDR1 KGHSH, CDR2 LQKENI. This CDR3 is built from 14 residues. The CDR3 coding sequence is TGTGCCAGCTCACCGACAAGGGAGGGTGAAAAACTGTTTTTT. Protein product: CASSPTREGEKLFF.

The chain carries TRBV7-9 and TRBJ2-1, with D possibly TRBD2 on 6 matching bases. V lost 5 bases to trimming and J lost 13 bases, with 18 bases between them. The germline V gene has CDR1 SEHNR and CDR2 FQNEAQ (reference sequence). CDR3 length: 13 residues. The CDR3 reads CASSPTELGLQFF. The CDR3 DNA sequence: TGTGCCAGCAGCCCCACGGAGCTGGGACTTCAGTTCTTC.

This clone has ten or more counts. The chain employs TRBV5-6 and TRBJ1-5, with D unclear. Germline values: CDR1 SGHDT, CDR2 YYEEEE. This CDR3 has 14 amino acids. Trimming took 0 bases from V and 7 from J, leaving 11 bases between them. CDR3 nucleotide sequence: TGTGCCAGCAGCTTGGGGCCGGGAGAACAGCCCCAGCATTTT. Protein sequence: CASSLGPGEQPQHF.

The V gene is TRBV18, the J gene TRBJ2-7, with unresolved D. This CDR3 is built from 15 residues. V was shortened by 0 bases and J by 0 bases, with 9 bases between the two germline ends. Germline loops: CDR1 KGHSH, CDR2 LQKENI. CDR3 sequence reads: CASSPPRTDSYEQYF. DNA of the CDR3: TGTGCCAGCTCACCACCTAGAACAGACTCCTACGAGCAGTACTTC.

The rearrangement joins TRBV5-5 to TRBJ1-1; unclear D gene. V was shortened by 4 bases and J by 0 bases, with 16 bases between the two germline ends. CDR3 length equals 16 residues. Germline loops: CDR1 SGHKS, CDR2 YYEKEE (reference sequence). CDR3 sequence: CASSVTGPPLNTEAFF. The CDR3 DNA is TGTGCCAGCAGCGTAACCGGGCCTCCGCTGAACACTGAAGCTTTCTTT.

The chain is built from TRBV7-9 and TRBJ1-2; D is uncertain. The CDR3 is 11 residues long. Germline V gene data show CDR1 as SEHNR and CDR2 as FQNEAQ (reference sequence). Trimming took off 3 bases at V and 6 bases at J, with 5 bases between the two ends. CDR3 in amino acids: CASSLLHGYTF. The CDR3, as DNA: TGTGCCAGCAGCTTGCTCCATGGCTACACCTTC.